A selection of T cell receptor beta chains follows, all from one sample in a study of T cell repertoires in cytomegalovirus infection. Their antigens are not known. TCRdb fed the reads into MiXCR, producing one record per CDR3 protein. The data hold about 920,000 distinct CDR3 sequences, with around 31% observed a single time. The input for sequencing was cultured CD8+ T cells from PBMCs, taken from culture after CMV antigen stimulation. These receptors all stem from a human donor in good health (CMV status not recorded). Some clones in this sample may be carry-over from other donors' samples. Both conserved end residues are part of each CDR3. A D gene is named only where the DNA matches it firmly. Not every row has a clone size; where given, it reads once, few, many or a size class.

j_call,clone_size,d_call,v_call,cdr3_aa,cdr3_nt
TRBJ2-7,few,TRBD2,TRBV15,CATSIQRGDRNEQYF,TGTGCCACCAGCATCCAGCGGGGGGATCGGAACGAGCAGTACTTC
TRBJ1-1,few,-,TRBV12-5,CASALGENTEAFF,TGTGCTAGTGCCTTGGGGGAAAACACTGAAGCTTTCTTT
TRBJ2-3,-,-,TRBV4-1,CASSPPTGDTQYF,TGCGCCAGCAGCCCCCCCACTGGAGATACGCAGTATTTT
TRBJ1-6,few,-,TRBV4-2,CASSPRAQGGNSPLHF,TGTGCCAGCAGCCCTCGCGCCCAGGGAGGGAATTCACCCCTCCACTTT
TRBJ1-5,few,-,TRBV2,CASRQGTSNQPQHF,TGTGCCAGTAGGCAAGGAACAAGCAATCAGCCCCAGCATTTT
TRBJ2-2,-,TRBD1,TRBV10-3,CAISESGQGGTGELFF,TGTGCCATCAGTGAGTCGGGACAGGGAGGCACCGGGGAGCTGTTTTTT
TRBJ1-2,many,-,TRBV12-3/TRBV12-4,CASRLFYGYTF,TGTGCCAGCAGATTATTCTATGGCTACACCTTC
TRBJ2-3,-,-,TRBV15,CATSSRGDTDTQYF,TGTGCCACCAGCAGTAGGGGTGACACAGATACGCAGTATTTT
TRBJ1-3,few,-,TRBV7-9,CASSARLGSAGNTIYF,TGTGCCAGCAGCGCACGCCTCGGATCGGCTGGAAACACCATATATTTT
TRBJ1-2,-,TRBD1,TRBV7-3,CASSFPGQSAYGYTF,TGTGCCAGCAGCTTTCCGGGACAGTCAGCCTATGGCTACACCTTC
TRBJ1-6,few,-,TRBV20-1,CSAREDRGGSPLHF,TGCAGTGCTAGAGAGGACCGGGGCGGTTCACCCCTCCACTTT
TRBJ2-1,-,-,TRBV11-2,CASSLDPSTDNEQFF,TGTGCCAGCAGCTTAGATCCCTCGACAGACAATGAGCAGTTCTTC
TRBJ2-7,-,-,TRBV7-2,CASSLGAYKQYF,TGTGCCAGCAGCTTGGGGGCCTACAAGCAGTACTTC
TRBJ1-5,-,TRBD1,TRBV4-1,CASSPEGQGNGNQPQHF,TGCGCCAGCAGCCCAGAGGGACAGGGGAACGGCAATCAGCCCCAGCATTTT
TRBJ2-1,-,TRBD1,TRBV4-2,CASSLDRANEQFF,TGTGCCAGCAGCTTGGACAGGGCAAATGAGCAGTTCTTC
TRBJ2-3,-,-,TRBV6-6,CASSSHRNTDTQYF,TGTGCCAGCAGTTCACACAGGAACACAGATACGCAGTATTTT
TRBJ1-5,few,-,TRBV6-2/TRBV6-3,CASSYRLLNQPQHF,TGTGCCAGCAGTTACAGGCTGCTCAATCAGCCCCAGCATTTT
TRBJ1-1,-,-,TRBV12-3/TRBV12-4,CASSNPASWVDATFHLNTEAFF,TGTGCCAGCAGTAACCCCGCTAGCTGGGTGGACGCTACTTTTCACTTGAACACTGAAGCTTTCTTT
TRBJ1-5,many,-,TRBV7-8,CASSLLTADTLINQPQHF,TGTGCCAGCAGCTTACTAACTGCGGACACCCTCATCAATCAGCCCCAGCATTTT
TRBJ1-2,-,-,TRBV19,CASSIGNGYTF,TGTGCCAGTAGTATCGGGAATGGCTACACCTTC
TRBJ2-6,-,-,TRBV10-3,CAISEFSGGSTGTGANVLTF,TGTGCCATCAGTGAGTTTTCAGGGGGGTCTACTGGGACTGGGGCCAACGTCCTGACTTTC
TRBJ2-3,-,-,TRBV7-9,CASRTDYTDTQYF,TGTGCCAGCCGGACCGACTACACAGATACGCAGTATTTT
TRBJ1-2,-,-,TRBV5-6,CASRSPGHSTDGYTF,TGTGCCAGCAGGTCCCCGGGACACAGCACCGATGGCTACACCTTC
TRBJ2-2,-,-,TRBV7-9,CASSPRGAVTGELFF,TGTGCCAGCAGCCCTAGGGGGGCCGTTACCGGGGAGCTGTTTTTT
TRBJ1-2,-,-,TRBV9,CASSDEVVRDYGYTF,TGTGCCAGCAGCGACGAAGTGGTCAGGGACTATGGCTACACCTTC
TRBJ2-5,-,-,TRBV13,CASSSWNDDQYF,TGTGCCAGCAGCTCTTGGAATGACGATCAGTACTTC
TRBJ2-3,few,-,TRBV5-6,CASSLGARPIGTQYF,TGTGCCAGCAGCTTGGGGGCCAGGCCGATAGGTACGCAGTATTTT
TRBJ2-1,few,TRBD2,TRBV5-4,CASTYGGSSYNEQFF,TGTGCCAGCACCTACGGGGGGAGCTCCTACAATGAGCAGTTCTTC
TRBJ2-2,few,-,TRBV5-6,CASSLGRAAGELFF,TGTGCCAGCAGCTTGGGAAGGGCTGCCGGGGAGCTGTTTTTT